This record covers a single T cell receptor (beta chain). This sample stems from a study of blood T cell repertoires in COVID-19. Measured with immunoSEQ multiplex PCR; TCRdb has only the in-frame clones, and not every one. The top ten hold approximately 1.6% of the sample, which has 350,000 or so clones, around 89% seen once. The CDR3 is 14 amino acids. Germline V CDR1 and CDR2: LGHNA, YNFKEQ. With 1 base removed from V and 8 bases from J, the gap between germline ends came to 14 bases. Specimen: peripheral blood. The clonotype comes from a woman aged 25 to 39 with COVID-19, enrolled during active disease. The chain has TRBV4-2 and TRBJ1-1; possibly TRBD1 for D (6 bases). The CDR3 reads CASSQGEGGQEAFF. DNA for the CDR3: TGTGCCAGCAGCCAAGGGGAGGGGGGGCAGGAAGCTTTCTTT.